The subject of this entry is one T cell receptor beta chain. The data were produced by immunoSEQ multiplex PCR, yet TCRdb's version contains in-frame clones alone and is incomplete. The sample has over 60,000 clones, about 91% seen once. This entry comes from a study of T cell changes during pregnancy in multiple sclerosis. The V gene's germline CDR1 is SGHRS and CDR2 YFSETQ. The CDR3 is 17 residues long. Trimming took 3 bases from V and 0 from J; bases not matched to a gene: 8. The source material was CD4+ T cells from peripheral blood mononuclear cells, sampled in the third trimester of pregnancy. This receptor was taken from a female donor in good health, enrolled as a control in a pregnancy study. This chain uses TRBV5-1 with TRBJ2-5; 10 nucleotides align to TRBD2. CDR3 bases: TGCGCCAGCAGCTCCCCCGGAGCGGGGGGGTACCAAGAGACCCAGTACTTC. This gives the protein CASSSPGAGGYQETQYF.